The sequence of this T cell receptor beta chain was determined in a study of T-cell memory formation after mild COVID-19. The CDR3 loop spans 14 amino acids. Germline CDR1 is SQVTM and CDR2 is ANQGSEA. Trimming pared 2 bases from V and 4 bases from J, leaving 12 bases between. Details on this clonotype: The antigen remains undetermined.

The study, taken as a whole, reports: For contracting clones, CD4+ ones sat mainly in CM and EM, CD8+ in EMRA. Memory cells collected pre-infection included some clones that later responded, suggesting cross-reactive memory joined. Confirmation was lacking for SARS-CoV-2 specificity of second-wave clones that peaked on day 37.

Amplification by 5'RACE using constant-segment primers produced TCR alpha and TCR beta cDNA libraries that carried sample barcodes and UMIs. TCRdb reanalysed the 5' RACE reads using MiXCR and keeps one entry per CDR3 protein. The table has 150,000 or so distinct CDR3 sequences, about 14% seen once. The rearrangement joins TRBV29-1 to TRBJ2-1; possibly TRBD2 for D (6 bases). The specimen was PBMCs or a T cell subset sorted from them (not recorded which). This receptor was obtained from an adult woman who had mild COVID-19 (a few samples of this study predate the infection). Cell type and time point are not known. CDR3: CSVESSGAYNEQFF. CDR3 sequence (DNA): TGCAGCGTTGAAAGTAGCGGTGCATACAATGAGCAGTTCTTC.